The entry below gives a single T cell receptor (beta chain) sequence along with its context. Its antigen is not known. As the sequencing template, cDNA was produced by extracting RNA and reverse transcribing it. The repertoire was sequenced with immunoSEQ multiplex PCR; TCRdb's copy has only in-frame clones and lacks some. Of more than 150,000 clones listed, 45% to 65% were seen once; the top ten hold 3.3%. Treatment given: oral pan-JAK inhibitor, 5-10 mg twice daily. The sample is drawn from a study of CD8+ T cells in alopecia areata. Study-wide context: The percentage of affected scalp area served as the score of severity for treated patients.

Whole-study results and caveats: Compared with normal scalp, lesional scalp had higher clonality and more expanded CD8+ clones.

Germline values: CDR1 SGHNT, CDR2 YYREEE (reference sequence). V dropped 2 bases and J dropped 5; count of bases not matched to a gene: 9. CDR3 size: 15 residues. The chain is built from TRBV5-4 and TRBJ1-2; 7 positions match TRBD1. Material: CD4+ T cells sorted from blood, obtained at week 4, from a patient treated with tofacitinib. The source is a human donor with alopecia areata. In DNA form, the CDR3 reads TGTGCCAGCAGCTTCGGTAAATACAGGGGATATGGCTACACCTTC. This codes for CASSFGKYRGYGYTF.